A single sample gave rise to the 29 T cell receptor beta chains below, sequenced in a study of control samples from healthy donors and cancer patients. Assay used: immunoSEQ multiplex PCR; TCRdb lists only in-frame clones, some missing. This table has around 180,000 clones, roughly 92% appearing once. The sample taken for sequencing was blood. These receptors were taken from a woman younger than 35 in good health.

The rearrangement joins TRBV11-3 to TRBJ2-1; D is possibly TRBD1 or TRBD2 (5 bases each). Deletions cut 11 bases from V and 9 bases from J, with 17 bases between. Germline V gene lookup returns CDR1 SGHNT and CDR2 YENEEA. There are 12 residues in the CDR3. DNA of the CDR3: TGTGCCGTAGGCAACTGGGACGGTGAGCAGTTCTTC. As protein: CAVGNWDGEQFF. Filled out from reference TRBV11-3 and TRBJ2-1, the complete variable domain reads EAGVVQSPRYKIIEKKQPVAFWCNPISGHNTLYWYLQNLGQGPELLIRYENEEAVDDSQLPKDRFSAERLKGVDSTLKIQPAELGDSAVYLCAVGNWDGEQFFGPGTRLTVL.

The V and J genes are TRBV11-2 and TRBJ1-3; 7 bases fit TRBD1. Trimming removed 6 bases from V and 2 bases from J; junction bases left unmatched: 4. The germline V gene encodes CDR1 SGHAT and CDR2 FQNNGV. The CDR3 loop spans 14 amino acids. CDR3 sequence reads: CASSHGTAGNTIYF. CDR3 sequence (DNA): TGTGCCAGCAGTCATGGGACAGCTGGAAACACCATATATTTT.

J is TRBJ1-1 and V is TRBV15; D call uncertain. In germline, CDR1 is LNHNV, CDR2 YYDKDF (reference sequence). Trimming removed 4 bases from V and 1 base from J, with 7 bases in between. This CDR3 spans 13 amino acids. CDR3 sequence (DNA): TGTGCCACCAGCATTACAGAGAACACTGAAGCTTTCTTT. As protein: CATSITENTEAFF.

The chain has TRBV6-2 or TRBV6-3 and TRBJ1-1; D remains unclear. Trimming cost V 0 bases and J 0 bases, with 14 bases left between them. The CDR3 loop spans 17 amino acids. CDR1 is MNHEY and CDR2 is SVGEGT in the germline V gene. CDR3 residues: CASSYSSARVLNTEAFF. CDR3 DNA sequence: TGTGCCAGCAGTTACTCGAGCGCCCGAGTTTTGAACACTGAAGCTTTCTTT.

The chain couples TRBV3-1 (or the pseudogene TRBV3-2) to TRBJ1-3; TRBD1 might be the D (5 bases). This CDR3 has 15 residues. CDR1 and CDR2 (germline): LGHDT, YNNKEL (reference sequence). V lost 6 bases to trimming and J lost 0 bases, with 12 bases between them. This chain's CDR3 is CASREWGGSGNTIYF. DNA of the CDR3: TGTGCCAGCAGGGAATGGGGGGGCTCTGGAAACACCATATATTTT.

The chain recombines TRBV2 with TRBJ1-6, with D unclear. CDR1 is SNHLY and CDR2 is FYNNEI in the germline V gene. With 2 bases removed from V and 9 bases from J, the gap between germline ends came to 5 bases. This CDR3 has 12 residues. The CDR3 is CASSELASPLHF. The CDR3, as DNA: TGTGCCAGCAGTGAACTAGCTTCACCCCTCCACTTT.

This chain uses TRBV9 with TRBJ2-1; 8 nucleotides match TRBD2. CDR3 length: 16 residues. CDR1 and CDR2 from the germline V gene are SGDLS and YYNGEE. The junction had 10 bases not matched to a gene; V was cut back by 2 bases and J by 6 bases. This CDR3 reads CASSVSPGGISNEQFF. The CDR3 DNA reads TGTGCCAGCAGCGTTTCTCCGGGGGGGATCAGCAATGAGCAGTTCTTC.

The chain uses TRBV6-5 and TRBJ2-5, with D possibly matching TRBD1 (7 bases). The germline V gene has CDR1 MNHEY and CDR2 SVGAGI. The CDR3 has 15 residues. V lost 6 bases and J lost 2, with 16 bases in between. The CDR3 DNA follows: TGTGCCAGCAGCGGGGGTGGGACAGCTCAAGAGACCCAGTACTTC. Translation: CASSGGGTAQETQYF.

The chain is built from TRBV5-8 and TRBJ2-3; 12 bases fit TRBD2. Trimming removed 2 bases from V and 2 bases from J; junction bases left unmatched: 3. The CDR3 has 16 residues. Germline V lookup: CDR1 SGHTS, CDR2 YDEGEE. The CDR3 bases are TGTGCCAGCAGCTTCGGACTAGCGGGATCCACAGATACGCAGTATTTT. Protein sequence: CASSFGLAGSTDTQYF.

The rearrangement joins TRBV7-8 to TRBJ2-1, with a weak D call TRBD2 (6 bases). Trimming removed 0 bases from V and 7 bases from J, with 13 bases in between. Germline V gene lookup returns CDR1 SGHVS and CDR2 FQNEAQ. CDR3 size: 15 residues. CDR3 sequence: CASSLASAGTNEQFF. CDR3 DNA sequence: TGTGCCAGCAGCTTAGCGTCAGCGGGCACGAATGAGCAGTTCTTC.

The J gene is TRBJ1-1, the V gene TRBV14; tentative D call: TRBD1 (6 bases). The germline gives CDR1 SGHDN, CDR2 FVKESK. V gave up 6 bases and J gave up 4 bases, with 18 bases separating them. The CDR3 is made up of 15 amino acids. The CDR3 loop reads CASSRTQGKGTEAFF. CDR3 nucleotides: TGTGCCAGCAGTCGCACTCAGGGGAAGGGCACTGAAGCTTTCTTT. The variable domain in full, with the rest retrieved from reference TRBV14 and TRBJ1-1, is EAGVTQFPSHSVIEKGQTVTLRCDPISGHDNLYWYRRVMGKEIKFLLHFVKESKQDESGMPNNRFLAERTGGTYSTLKVQPAELEDSGVYFCASSRTQGKGTEAFFGQGTRLTVV.

Of note for this clone: Because the CDR3's place on the DNA is in doubt, the DNA is left out and the CDR3 is given as listed by TCRdb. The chain has TRBV27 and TRBJ2-7; the DNA was not used to check the table's D call, TRBD2. Inclusive of both ends, the CDR3 amounts to 13 amino acids. Germline values: CDR1 MNHEY, CDR2 SMNVEV (reference sequence). The CDR3 is CASSFGEGYEQYF.

This sequence joins TRBV3-1 (or the pseudogene TRBV3-2) and TRBJ1-3; D remains unclear. The V and J ends lost 0 bases and 3 bases respectively, with 3 bases between them. The CDR3 totals 13 residues. The germline CDR1 and CDR2 sequences are LGHDT and YNNKEL (reference sequence). For the CDR3, the DNA is TGTGCCAGCAGCCAAGATGATGGAAACACCATATATTTT. This sequence encodes CASSQDDGNTIYF.

The gene calls are TRBV5-5 and TRBJ1-1, with D maybe TRBD1 (5 bases). Trimming pared 0 bases from V and 5 bases from J, leaving 11 bases between. CDR3 length: 14 residues. Germline loops: CDR1 SGHKS, CDR2 YYEKEE (reference sequence). DNA of the CDR3: TGTGCCAGCAGCTTGGTAGGCAGGGAAACTGAAGCTTTCTTT. As protein: CASSLVGRETEAFF.

This clone appeared a few times. The V and J genes are TRBV24-1 and TRBJ1-2; D is undetermined. Germline V gene lookup returns CDR1 KGHDR and CDR2 SFDVKD. The CDR3 contains 12 residues. V was trimmed by 9 bases and J by 3 bases, leaving 10 bases between them. CDR3 in DNA: TGTGCCACCTCATCCCCGTACTATGGCTACACCTTC. Encoded protein: CATSSPYYGYTF.

V usage is TRBV19 and J usage is TRBJ1-2, with D uncertain. The CDR3 is 11 residues long. Between the trimmed V and J ends, which lost 0 bases and 9 bases, there was a span of 5 bases. Looked up from germline, CDR1 is LNHDA and CDR2 is SQIVND (reference sequence). CDR3 loop: CASSIEQRYTF. CDR3 bases: TGTGCCAGTAGTATAGAACAGCGCTACACCTTC.

The chain combines TRBV27 with TRBJ2-3, with a weak D call TRBD1 (5 bases). The CDR3 has 14 amino acids. The V end was cut by 7 bases, the J end by 2 bases, with 13 bases between. CDR1 and CDR2 (germline): MNHEY, SMNVEV (reference sequence). CDR3 DNA sequence: TGTGCCAGCATTGCGAGTGGGGCCACAGATACGCAGTATTTT. Translation gives CASIASGATDTQYF.

The chain links TRBV4-1 to TRBJ2-2, with 9 bases matching TRBD1. Germline V lookup: CDR1 MGHRA, CDR2 YSYEKL. The ends lost 0 bases at V and 4 bases at J; junction bases unmatched: 6. This CDR3 spans 17 amino acids. DNA of the CDR3: TGCGCCAGCAGCCAAGATCCGAACAGGGGGCTCACCGGGGAGCTGTTTTTT. Amino acids: CASSQDPNRGLTGELFF.

The rearrangement links TRBV6-2 or TRBV6-3 to TRBJ2-4, with 10 bases aligning to TRBD1. Germline V gene sequence: CDR1 MNHEY, CDR2 SVGEGT. The CDR3 runs to 15 residues. V gave up 6 bases and J gave up 7 bases; unmatched junction bases: 9. As DNA, the CDR3 is TGTGCCAGCAGCCCTAGACAGGGGGCAGGGAACATTCAGTACTTC. Translated, it gives CASSPRQGAGNIQYF.

This clone is a singleton in its sample. V is TRBV7-2 and J is TRBJ2-3, with no clear D. The CDR3 is 15 amino acids. Deletions cut 1 base from V and 3 bases from J, with 11 bases between. Germline V gives CDR1 SGHTA, CDR2 FQGNSA. CDR3 sequence reads: CASSLGDVGTDTQYF. CDR3 DNA sequence: TGTGCCAGCAGCTTAGGCGACGTAGGGACAGATACGCAGTATTTT.

The gene calls are TRBV6-2 or TRBV6-3 and TRBJ1-2; D is undetermined. CDR3 length: 11 amino acids. The germline V and J ends were trimmed by 5 bases and 5 bases, with 6 bases remaining between them. Germline CDR1 and CDR2: MNHEY and SVGEGT. The CDR3 protein is CASSPMYGYTF. DNA of the CDR3: TGTGCCAGCAGTCCCATGTATGGCTACACCTTC.

The chain couples TRBV18 to TRBJ2-1; D might be TRBD2 (5 bases). The CDR3 is 14 amino acids. The V gene's germline CDR1 is KGHSH and CDR2 LQKENI. V lost 6 bases to trimming and J lost 9 bases, with 18 bases between them. CDR3 sequence: CASSSTDWTVEQFF. CDR3 nucleotide sequence: TGTGCCAGCTCGTCAACGGACTGGACGGTTGAGCAGTTCTTC.

This chain links TRBV6-6 with TRBJ1-3; D perhaps matches TRBD1 (6 bases). Germline CDR1 MNHNY, CDR2 SVGAGI (reference sequence). V was clipped by 5 bases and J by 2 bases, with 10 bases between them. The CDR3 is 14 residues long. CDR3 bases: TGTGCCAGCAGTCCGCGACAGGCTGGAAACACCATATATTTT. It is translated as CASSPRQAGNTIYF.

The chain joins TRBV6-2 or TRBV6-3 to TRBJ1-2, with D perhaps matching TRBD1 (5 bases). The CDR3 covers 17 residues. CDR1 MNHEY and CDR2 SVGEGT come from the germline V gene. Trimming removed 0 bases at V and 3 bases at J, with 17 bases between. The CDR3 DNA reads as TGTGCCAGCAGTTACTCTATAGGGACGGCAACTCACTATGGCTACACCTTC. Translating it yields CASSYSIGTATHYGYTF.

This chain uses TRBV4-2 with TRBJ2-3; D is ambiguous. The CDR3 is 13 residues long. Germline CDR1 is LGHNA and CDR2 is YNFKEQ. Trimming took 0 bases from V and 4 from J, leaving 5 bases between them. DNA for the CDR3: TGTGCCAGCAGCCAAGATCAGGCAGATACGCAGTATTTT. Amino acids: CASSQDQADTQYF.

CDR3 nucleotide sequence: TGCAGTGCTAGTAATCCCCTCGAGCAGTACTTC. Translated: CSASNPLEQYF. V is TRBV20-1 and J is TRBJ2-7, with no clear D. This CDR3 spans 11 amino acids. V lost 3 bases and J 6 bases, leaving 9 bases between the germline ends. Germline assignment: CDR1 DFQATT and CDR2 SNEGSKA (reference sequence).

V gene TRBV5-6 combines with J gene TRBJ2-7; D gene uncertain. Trimming removed 4 bases at V and 1 base at J, with 12 bases between. The germline V gene encodes CDR1 SGHDT and CDR2 YYEEEE. This CDR3 region has 14 residues. The CDR3 DNA reads TGTGCCAGCAGCCATTGGGTCACGTCCTACGAGCAGTACTTC. Protein product: CASSHWVTSYEQYF.

This sequence joins TRBV5-1 and TRBJ2-3; D remains unclear. In germline, CDR1 is SGHRS, CDR2 YFSETQ. This CDR3 contains 13 residues. V lost 7 bases and J lost 5, with 14 bases in between. CDR3 protein: CASLFPGEDTQYF. CDR3 DNA sequence: TGCGCCAGCCTTTTCCCGGGTGAAGATACGCAGTATTTT.

The genes are TRBV27 and TRBJ1-2, with TRBD1 matching over 10 bases. The V segment lost 8 bases and the J segment 8 bases; nucleotides outside the gene matches: 11. This CDR3 comprises 14 residues. The germline V gene has CDR1 MNHEY and CDR2 SMNVEV (reference sequence). The CDR3, as DNA: TGTGCCAGCCGAGGGACAGGGGAATTGGGAGGCTACACCTTC. It specifies CASRGTGELGGYTF.